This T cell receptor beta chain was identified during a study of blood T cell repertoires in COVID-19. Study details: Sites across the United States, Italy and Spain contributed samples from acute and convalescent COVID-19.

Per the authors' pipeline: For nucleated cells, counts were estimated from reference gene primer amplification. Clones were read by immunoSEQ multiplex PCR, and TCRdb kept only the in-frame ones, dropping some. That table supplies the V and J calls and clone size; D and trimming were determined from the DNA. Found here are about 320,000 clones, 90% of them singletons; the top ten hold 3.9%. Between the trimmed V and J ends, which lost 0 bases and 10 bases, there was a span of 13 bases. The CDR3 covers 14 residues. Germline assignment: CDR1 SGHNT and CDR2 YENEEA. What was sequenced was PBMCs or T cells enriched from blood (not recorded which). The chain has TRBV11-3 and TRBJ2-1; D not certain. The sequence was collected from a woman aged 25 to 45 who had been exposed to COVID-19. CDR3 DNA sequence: TGTGCCAGCAGCTTAGATGGGCGACCAAAGGAGCAGTTCTTC. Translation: CASSLDGRPKEQFF.